A single sample is the source of the 20 T cell receptor beta chains below, sequenced in a study of OX40 agonist ivuxolimab in advanced cancers. The protocol was immunoSEQ multiplex PCR, while the TCRdb copy is restricted to in-frame clones and leaves out a portion. The data show roughly 60,000 clones, around 83% seen once. Specimen: CD4+ or CD8+ T cells sorted from blood, collected in a trial of the OX40 agonist ivuxolimab. The receptors derive from an adult with an advanced solid tumor such as melanoma, head and neck, liver or kidney cancer.

The chain carries TRBV5-6 and TRBJ2-3, with TRBD1 matching 9 bases. Germline trimming cut 0 bases from V and 1 base from J; bases unmatched to any gene: 0. Looked up from germline, CDR1 is SGHDT and CDR2 is YYEEEE. The CDR3 is made up of 15 amino acids. The DNA for the CDR3 is TGTGCCAGCAGCTTGGGGACAGGGGGCACAGATACGCAGTATTTT. Its protein is CASSLGTGGTDTQYF.

The genes are TRBV19 and TRBJ2-5; 8 positions match TRBD1. After removal of 5 bases from V and 4 bases from J, the junction contained 3 bases not matched to a gene. The CDR3 consists of 13 residues. CDR1 LNHDA and CDR2 SQIVND come from the germline V gene (reference sequence). CDR3: CASSLDRAETQYF. The CDR3 DNA reads TGTGCCAGTAGTTTGGACAGGGCAGAGACCCAGTACTTC.

The chain uses TRBV29-1 and TRBJ2-2; D perhaps matches TRBD2 (7 bases). This CDR3 comprises 13 residues. The germline V and J ends were trimmed by 7 bases and 6 bases, with 15 bases remaining between them. Looked up from germline, CDR1 is SQVTM and CDR2 is ANQGSEA. The CDR3 region has the DNA TGCAGCGGGGCAGGGGAGGGTTCCGGGGAGCTGTTTTTT. Its protein is CSGAGEGSGELFF.

The chain uses TRBV5-4 and TRBJ2-2, with D possibly TRBD2 on 5 matching bases. The CDR3 loop spans 15 amino acids. In germline, CDR1 is SGHNT, CDR2 YYREEE (reference sequence). V was pared by 4 bases and J by 7 bases, with 17 bases between. Here the CDR3 DNA reads TGTGCCAGCAGCCCCCAGTATAGGGCGGGCGGGGAGCTGTTTTTT. Amino acid sequence: CASSPQYRAGGELFF.

The chain employs TRBV28 and TRBJ2-1, with TRBD1 identical over 8 bases. J was trimmed by 9 bases and V by 6 bases; bases with no gene match: 13. The CDR3 is 15 residues long. Germline CDR1 and CDR2: MDHEN and SYDVKM. As DNA, the CDR3 is TGTGCCAGCAGGGGAAAGGGACAGGCAAGGGGTGAGCAGTTCTTC. It translates to CASRGKGQARGEQFF.

The chain joins TRBV21-1 to TRBJ2-1; the table's D gene call, TRBD2, was not cross checked with the DNA. TRBV21-1 is tagged as a pseudogene. The CDR3 is made up of 19 amino acids. The CDR3 protein is CASSNGLAGRRVVNNEQFF. In nucleotides, the CDR3 is TGTGCCAGCAGCAATGGTCTAGCGGGACGGCGGGTCGTAAACAATGAGCAGTTCTTC.

The CDR3 DNA is TGCGCCAGCAGCTTGGCGACAGGGGGCTTCTCCTACGAGCAGTACTTC. It codes for CASSLATGGFSYEQYF. The chain carries TRBV5-1 and TRBJ2-7, with TRBD1 matching over 10 bases. CDR3 length equals 16 residues. V lost 0 bases and J lost 0; bases outside the gene matches: 3. Germline V gives CDR1 SGHRS, CDR2 YFSETQ.

This rearrangement joins TRBV7-2 to TRBJ2-7; D is possibly TRBD1 (6 bases). Trimming left V 1 base short and J 3 bases short, with 13 bases between. The CDR3 runs to 15 residues. Germline CDR1 and CDR2: SGHTA and FQGNSA. CDR3 region: CASSLETGDRYEQYF. DNA of the CDR3: TGTGCCAGCAGCTTAGAGACAGGCGACCGCTACGAGCAGTACTTC.

This CDR3 reads CASRPLLRGTEAFF. The CDR3 region has the DNA TGCGCCAGCAGACCCCTATTGAGGGGGACTGAAGCTTTCTTT. The chain is built from TRBV4-1 and TRBJ1-1, with D possibly TRBD1 on 6 matching bases. Trimming left V 6 bases short and J 5 bases short, with 16 bases between. The CDR3 loop spans 14 amino acids. From germline, CDR1 is MGHRA and CDR2 YSYEKL.

The chain employs TRBV30 and TRBJ1-1; D is uncertain. V lost 3 bases, J lost 11 bases, and 13 bases lay in between. Germline values: CDR1 GTSNPN, CDR2 SVGIG (reference sequence). CDR3 length equals 11 residues. CDR3 sequence (DNA): TGTGCCTGGAGCCACGACATTGCCGCTTTCTTT. This gives the protein CAWSHDIAAFF.

The chain links TRBV28 to TRBJ2-5; 9 bases map to TRBD1. The V gene's germline CDR1 is MDHEN and CDR2 SYDVKM. The CDR3 loop spans 15 amino acids. V shed 5 bases, J shed 6 bases, and the junction held 10 bases outside the gene matches. The chain's CDR3 is CASSTVGQGLKTQYF. The DNA for the CDR3 is TGTGCCAGCAGTACTGTTGGACAGGGGTTAAAGACCCAGTACTTC.

The CDR3 nucleotides are TGTGCCAGCAAGGGGGGCACAGATACGCAGTATTTT. Translated, it gives CASKGGTDTQYF. This chain joins TRBV6-5 and TRBJ2-3; D is perhaps TRBD1 (6 bases). The germline V gene encodes CDR1 MNHEY and CDR2 SVGAGI. The CDR3 loop spans 12 amino acids. V shed 7 bases and J shed 1 base, with 6 bases lying between them.

The V gene is TRBV4-3, the J gene TRBJ2-1; the match to TRBD2 covers 9 bases. Germline CDR1 and CDR2: LGHNA and YSLEER. Unmatched junction bases numbered 3, after V lost 0 bases and J lost 9 bases. The CDR3 sequence is 14 residues long. The CDR3 is CASSQETSGFEQFF. CDR3 bases: TGCGCCAGCAGCCAAGAAACTAGCGGGTTTGAGCAGTTCTTC.

V is TRBV2 and J is TRBJ1-2, with D hard to call. This CDR3 is built from 13 residues. Per the germline V gene, CDR1 is SNHLY and CDR2 is FYNNEI. V was pared by 5 bases and J by 4 bases, with 11 bases between. DNA of the CDR3: TGTGCCAGCAGTATAGCAGACGGCTATGGCTACACCTTC. It specifies CASSIADGYGYTF.

A few counts support this clone. The chain recombines TRBV25-1 with TRBJ2-3, with 11 bases matching TRBD1. The CDR3 is 15 amino acids. The V gene's germline CDR1 is MGHDK and CDR2 SYGVNS. V lost 5 bases and J lost 8; bases outside the gene matches: 9. CDR3 DNA: TGTGCCAGCAGTTCCGGGACAGGGGGTATCGGTACGCAGTATTTT. The encoded protein is CASSSGTGGIGTQYF.

This chain uses TRBV5-1 with TRBJ2-5, with 7 bases matching TRBD2. The junction had 10 bases not matched to a gene; V was cut back by 4 bases and J by 4 bases. The V gene's germline CDR1 is SGHRS and CDR2 YFSETQ. The CDR3 runs 15 residues. The CDR3 DNA reads as TGCGCCAGCAGCCCCCCCCTTGGGAGGGTAGAGACCCAGTACTTC. It yields the protein CASSPPLGRVETQYF.

The chain combines TRBV7-8 with TRBJ1-4; 8 bases align to TRBD1. Germline V gene sequence: CDR1 SGHVS, CDR2 FQNEAQ. V was pared by 8 bases and J by 8 bases, with 10 bases of the junction left unmatched. The CDR3 contains 14 residues. CDR3 in DNA: TGTGCCAGCTCCCCCCGACAGGGGACCGAAAAACTGTTTTTT. Translated, it gives CASSPRQGTEKLFF.

The J gene is TRBJ2-5, the V gene TRBV15; no reliable D call. Trimming cost V 0 bases and J 4 bases, with 12 bases left between them. CDR3 size: 15 residues. Germline CDR1 reads LNHNV; CDR2 reads YYDKDF (reference sequence). CDR3 sequence: CATSRDLRIGETQYF. CDR3 DNA sequence: TGTGCCACCAGCAGAGATCTAAGGATTGGAGAGACCCAGTACTTC.

The J gene is TRBJ2-6, the V gene TRBV19; tentative D call: TRBD1 (5 bases). The V end was cut by 5 bases, the J end by 0 bases, with 14 bases between. Germline CDR1 reads LNHDA; CDR2 reads SQIVND (reference sequence). The CDR3 extends over 17 amino acids. The CDR3 reads CASSSPTVNSGANVLTF. The CDR3, as DNA: TGTGCCAGTAGTTCCCCGACAGTCAACTCTGGGGCCAACGTCCTGACTTTC. The entire variable domain, with the rest obtained from reference TRBV19 and TRBJ2-6, is as follows: DGGITQSPKYLFRKEGQNVTLSCEQNLNHDAMYWYRQDPGQGLRLIYYSQIVNDFQKGDIAEGYSVSREKKESFPLTVTSAQKNPTAFYLCASSSPTVNSGANVLTFGAGSRLTVL.

V and J are TRBV19 and TRBJ2-1; D remains ambiguous. The germline V gene has CDR1 LNHDA and CDR2 SQIVND (reference sequence). CDR3 length: 12 amino acids. Trimming took 4 bases from V and 14 from J, leaving 15 bases between them. Here the CDR3 DNA reads TGTGCCAGTAGTAAGGGTGTGGGCCCTGAGTTCTTC. This gives the protein CASSKGVGPEFF. The variable domain in full, completed from reference TRBV19 and TRBJ2-1, reads DGGITQSPKYLFRKEGQNVTLSCEQNLNHDAMYWYRQDPGQGLRLIYYSQIVNDFQKGDIAEGYSVSREKKESFPLTVTSAQKNPTAFYLCASSKGVGPEFFGPGTRLTVL.